The 18 T cell receptor beta chains below were found in one sample sequenced in a study of CD8+CD57+ T cells in acquired aplastic anemia. Genomic DNA was employed as the template in profiling TCR beta VDJ and CDR3. From the reads, TCRdb called clonotypes with MiXCR, one entry per CDR3 protein. Of hundreds of thousands of distinct CDR3 sequences in the sample, almost 50% were seen once. Previously, flow cytometry had revealed CD8+CD57+ cell expansion in the patients chosen for sequencing. The sequenced sample was sorted CD4+, CD8+, or CD8+CD57+ T cells (not recorded which) from PBMCs. The origin of the receptors is a human donor with aplastic anemia.

Comments on this clonotype: A much larger clone differs from this one at a single base, so this may be a read error. The rearrangement links TRBV5-1 to TRBJ2-7, with D possibly TRBD1 on 6 matching bases. The germline V gene has CDR1 SGHRS and CDR2 YFSETQ. The CDR3 length is 15 residues. The CDR3: CASSTTGTNSYERYF. The DNA of the CDR3 is TGTGCCAGCAGCACCACCGGGACAAACTCCTACGAGCGGTACTTC.

As for this clonotype: Compared with germline, one end of the junction differs, possibly owing to a read error. The chain carries TRBV7-8 and TRBJ2-3, with 10 bases fitting TRBD2. The CDR3 spans 17 residues. CDR1 SGHVS and CDR2 FQNEAQ come from the germline V gene. DNA for the CDR3: TGCGCCAGCAACCAACAAGCGGGGGGGTTCGGATACAATGAGCAGTATTTT. This codes for CASNQQAGGFGYNEQYF. Combining the CDR3 with reference TRBV7-8 and TRBJ2-3 gives the whole variable domain GAGVSQSPRYKVAKRGQDVALRCDPISGHVSLFWYQQALGQGPEFLTYFQNEAQLDKSGLPSDRFFAERPEGSVSTLKIQRTQQEDSAVYLCASNQQAGGFGYNEQYFGPGTRLTVL.

V and J are TRBV7-2 and TRBJ1-5; the D gene is possibly TRBD1 (5 bases). The CDR3 has 13 residues. V shed 6 bases and J shed 3 bases, with 9 bases lying between them. Germline lookup yields CDR1 SGHTA and CDR2 FQGNSA. CDR3 sequence reads: CASSRQYNQPQHF. The CDR3, as DNA: TGTGCCAGCAGTCGACAGTACAATCAGCCCCAGCATTTT.

This clonotype was counted at least ten times. The chain has TRBV5-1 and TRBJ2-7; D gene ambiguous. The CDR3 covers 11 residues. V shed 2 bases and J shed 4 bases, with 4 bases lying between them. CDR1 is SGHRS and CDR2 is YFSETQ in the germline V gene. The CDR3 DNA reads TGCGCCAGCAGCTTCGGGTACGAGCAGTACTTC. This codes for CASSFGYEQYF.

The chain has TRBV19 and TRBJ2-6; no firm D call. The CDR3 is 15 residues long. The V end lost 7 bases, the J end lost 0 bases, and 10 bases lay between the germline ends. Germline values: CDR1 LNHDA, CDR2 SQIVND (reference sequence). CDR3 DNA: TGTGCCAGTACCAGCGAAGGCTCTGGGGCCAACGTCCTGACTTTC. Translated, it gives CASTSEGSGANVLTF.

V is TRBV25-1 and J is TRBJ2-7, with a possible D match to TRBD1 (6 bases). The germline CDR1 and CDR2 sequences are MGHDK and SYGVNS. V gave up 8 bases and J gave up 5 bases, with 13 bases separating them. There are 12 residues in the CDR3. The CDR3 sequence: CASDLQGDEQYV. The CDR3 DNA reads TGTGCCAGCGACCTACAGGGCGACGAGCAGTACGTC.

This clonotype was seen ten or more times. The rearrangement joins TRBV5-1 to TRBJ2-3; D remains unclear. V was shortened by 10 bases and J by 0 bases, with 18 bases between the two germline ends. Germline CDR1 reads SGHRS; CDR2 reads YFSETQ. This CDR3 spans 15 amino acids. The CDR3 region is CASTQQQTSTDTQYF. The CDR3 nucleotides read TGCGCCTCCACCCAACAGCAAACTAGCACAGATACGCAGTATTTT.

CDR3 nucleotides: TGTGCCACCCGGGAGGGGGCAGAAGGCTATGGCTACACCTTC. Protein: CATREGAEGYGYTF. The V and J genes are TRBV10-3 and TRBJ1-2; 7 bases map to TRBD1. The J segment lost 4 bases and the V segment lost 10 bases, leaving 12 bases of the junction unmatched. CDR3 size: 14 residues. Germline V gene data show CDR1 as ENHRY and CDR2 as SYGVKD.

The sample holds a few counts of this clonotype. The chain employs TRBV9 and TRBJ2-7, with TRBD2 matching 11 bases. The germline V gene has CDR1 SGDLS and CDR2 YYNGEE. The CDR3 covers 15 residues. Trimming took 2 bases from V and 1 from J; bases not matched to a gene: 2. The CDR3 DNA is TGTGCCAGCAGCGTTAGCGGGGGGGCATCCTACGAGCAGTACTTC. Translation gives CASSVSGGASYEQYF. The variable domain in full, with the rest retrieved from reference TRBV9 and TRBJ2-7, is DSGVTQTPKHLITATGQRVTLRCSPRSGDLSVYWYQQSLDQGLQFLIQYYNGEERAKGNILERFSAQQFPDLHSELNLSSLELGDSALYFCASSVSGGASYEQYFGPGTRLTVT.

A word on this clonotype: A much larger clone differs from this one at a single base, so this may be a read error. The CDR3 DNA reads TGTGCCAGTAGGAACAGCCACCAAGAGACCCAGTGCTTC. This encodes CASRNSHQETQCF. V gene TRBV19 combines with J gene TRBJ2-5, with unresolved D. CDR1 LNHDA and CDR2 SQIVND come from the germline V gene (reference sequence). CDR3 length: 13 residues.

This clonotype was seen at least ten times. The chain employs TRBV10-2 and TRBJ2-1, with a tentative D call TRBD1 (6 bases). The CDR3 is 14 residues long. The V gene lost 1 base and the J gene lost 5 bases, with 9 bases spanning the gap. Germline CDR1 WSHSY, CDR2 SAAADI. As DNA, the CDR3 is TGCGCCAGCAGTGAGTGGACAGTTAACAATGAGCAGTTCTTC. Its translation is CASSEWTVNNEQFF.

This clonotype has a count of ten or more. The rearrangement uses TRBV3-1 and TRBJ2-7, with a tentative D call TRBD1 (5 bases). V lost 1 base and J 6 bases, leaving 10 bases between the germline ends. This CDR3 is 13 amino acids long. The germline V gene has CDR1 LGHDT and CDR2 YNNKEL (reference sequence). The CDR3, as DNA: TGTGCCAGCAGCCAAGGACAGTTTCGCGAGCAGTACTTC. Protein sequence: CASSQGQFREQYF.

This clonotype occurred many times. The chain carries TRBV19 and TRBJ2-1; D possibly uses TRBD1 or TRBD2 (6 bases each). The CDR3 length is 15 residues. V lost 4 bases and J lost 6, with 16 bases in between. Germline CDR1 LNHDA, CDR2 SQIVND (reference sequence). This CDR3 is CASSTKGGFGNEQFF. The CDR3 nucleotides read TGTGCCAGTAGTACAAAGGGGGGATTCGGCAATGAGCAGTTCTTC.

Remarks on this clonotype: Here the CDR3 omits its conserved ending phenylalanine or tryptophan, so a read error is the likely source. J is TRBJ2-2 and V is TRBV29-1, with 10 bases that match TRBD1. This CDR3 spans 16 amino acids. V lost 1 base, J lost 9 bases, and 11 bases stayed unmatched. Germline V gene data show CDR1 as SQVTM and CDR2 as ANQGSEA. Here the CDR3 DNA reads TGCAGCGTTGAAGGAGCAGGACAGGGGGATAGACGGGAGCTGTTTTCT. Its translation: CSVEGAGQGDRRELFS.

This chain uses TRBV2 with TRBJ1-2, with TRBD1 matching over 7 bases. CDR1 SNHLY and CDR2 FYNNEI come from the germline V gene. Trimming at V came to 3 bases and at J to 8 bases, leaving 6 bases not matched to a gene. The CDR3 sequence is 13 residues long. The CDR3 reads CASSEPGQLGYTF. The CDR3 bases are TGTGCCAGCAGTGAGCCGGGACAGCTCGGCTACACCTTC.

There are many counts of this clonotype. The chain joins TRBV25-1 to TRBJ1-4; D is uncertain. V dropped 1 base and J dropped 8 bases, with 14 bases sitting between them. Germline CDR1 and CDR2: MGHDK and SYGVNS. The CDR3 runs to 15 residues. CDR3 nucleotides: TGTGCCAGCAGTGAATCTGGGGTTTCGGGCGAAAAACTGTTTTTT. Its protein is CASSESGVSGEKLFF.

The gene calls are TRBV7-9 and TRBJ2-7; 8 bases align to TRBD2. Germline CDR1 and CDR2: SEHNR and FQNEAQ (reference sequence). CDR3 length: 15 amino acids. Unmatched junction bases numbered 9, after V lost 1 base and J lost 7 bases. The CDR3 DNA reads as TGTGCCAGCAGCTTAGTAGGACTAGCACTCGGGGAGCAGTACTTC. Its protein is CASSLVGLALGEQYF.

The rearrangement joins TRBV10-1 to TRBJ1-1, with TRBD1 as a possible D gene (5 bases). Trimming took 0 bases from V and 6 from J, leaving 17 bases between them. Per the germline V gene, CDR1 is WNHNN and CDR2 is SYGVQD (reference sequence). CDR3 length: 16 amino acids. In DNA, the CDR3 is TGCGCCAGCAGTGAGTCGGAGGGACTGATGTACGCTGAAGCTTTCTTT. Amino acids: CASSESEGLMYAEAFF.